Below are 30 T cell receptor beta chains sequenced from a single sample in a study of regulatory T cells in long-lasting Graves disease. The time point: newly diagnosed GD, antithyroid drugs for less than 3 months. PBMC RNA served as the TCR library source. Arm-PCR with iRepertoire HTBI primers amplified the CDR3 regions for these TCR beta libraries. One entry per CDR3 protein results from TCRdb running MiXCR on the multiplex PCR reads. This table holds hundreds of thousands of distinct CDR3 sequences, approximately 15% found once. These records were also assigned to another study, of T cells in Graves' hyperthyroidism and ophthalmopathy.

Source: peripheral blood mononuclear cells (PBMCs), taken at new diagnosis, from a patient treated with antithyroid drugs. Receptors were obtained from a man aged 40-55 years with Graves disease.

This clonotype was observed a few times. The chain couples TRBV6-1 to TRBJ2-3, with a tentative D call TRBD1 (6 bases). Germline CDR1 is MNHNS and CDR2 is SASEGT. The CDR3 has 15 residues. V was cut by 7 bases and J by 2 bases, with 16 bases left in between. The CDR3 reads CASTLRGLFTDTQYF. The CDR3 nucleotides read TGTGCCAGCACTCTCAGGGGCCTCTTCACAGATACGCAGTATTTT.

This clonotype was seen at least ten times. CDR3 in amino acids: CASSQDRVDNQPQHF. The CDR3 DNA follows: TGCGCCAGCAGCCAAGACAGGGTCGACAATCAGCCCCAGCATTTT. The rearrangement joins TRBV4-3 to TRBJ1-5; tentative D call: TRBD1 (5 bases). Trimming cost V 0 bases and J 3 bases, with 9 bases left between them. This CDR3 is built from 15 residues. Germline CDR1 LGHNA, CDR2 YSLEER.

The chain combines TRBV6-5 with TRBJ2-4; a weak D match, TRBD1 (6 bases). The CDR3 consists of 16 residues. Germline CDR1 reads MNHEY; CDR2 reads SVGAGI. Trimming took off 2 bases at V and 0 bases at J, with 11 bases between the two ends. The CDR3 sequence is CASSYTGFVAKNIQYF. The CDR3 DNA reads TGTGCCAGCAGTTACACAGGGTTTGTAGCCAAAAACATTCAGTACTTC.

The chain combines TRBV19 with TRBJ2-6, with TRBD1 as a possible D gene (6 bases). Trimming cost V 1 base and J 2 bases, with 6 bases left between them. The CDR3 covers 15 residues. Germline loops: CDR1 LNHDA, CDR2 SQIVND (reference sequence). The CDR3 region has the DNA TGTGCCAGTAGTATAGCAGGGGCTGGGGCCAACGTCCTGACTTTC. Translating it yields CASSIAGAGANVLTF.

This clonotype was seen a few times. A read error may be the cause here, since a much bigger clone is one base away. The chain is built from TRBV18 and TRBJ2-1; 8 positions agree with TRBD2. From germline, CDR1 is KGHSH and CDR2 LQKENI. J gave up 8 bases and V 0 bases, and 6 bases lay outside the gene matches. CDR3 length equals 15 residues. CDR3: CASSPPGLGRDEQFF. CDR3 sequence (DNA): TGTGCCAGCTCACCACCGGGACTAGGTAGGGATGAGCAGTTCTTC.

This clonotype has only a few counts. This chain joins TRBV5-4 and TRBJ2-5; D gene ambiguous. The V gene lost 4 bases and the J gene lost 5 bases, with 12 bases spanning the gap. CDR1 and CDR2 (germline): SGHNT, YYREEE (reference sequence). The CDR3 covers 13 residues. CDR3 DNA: TGTGCCAGCAGCGATCCCCCTTGGGAGACCCAGTACTTC. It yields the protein CASSDPPWETQYF.

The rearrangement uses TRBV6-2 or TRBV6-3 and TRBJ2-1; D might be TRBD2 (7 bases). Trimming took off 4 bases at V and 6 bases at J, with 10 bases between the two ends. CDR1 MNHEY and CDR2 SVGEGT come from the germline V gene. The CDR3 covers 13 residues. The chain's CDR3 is CASSWGGRNEQFF. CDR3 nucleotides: TGTGCCAGCAGTTGGGGGGGCCGCAATGAGCAGTTCTTC.

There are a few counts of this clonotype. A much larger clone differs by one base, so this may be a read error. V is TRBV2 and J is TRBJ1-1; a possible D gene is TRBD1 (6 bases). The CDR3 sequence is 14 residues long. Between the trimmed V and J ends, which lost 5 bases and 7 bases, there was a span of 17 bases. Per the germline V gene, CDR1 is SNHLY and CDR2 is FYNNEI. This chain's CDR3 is CASSPSGVYGEAFF. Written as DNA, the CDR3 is TGTGCCAGCAGTCCTTCAGGGGTGTATGGTGAAGCTTTCTTT.

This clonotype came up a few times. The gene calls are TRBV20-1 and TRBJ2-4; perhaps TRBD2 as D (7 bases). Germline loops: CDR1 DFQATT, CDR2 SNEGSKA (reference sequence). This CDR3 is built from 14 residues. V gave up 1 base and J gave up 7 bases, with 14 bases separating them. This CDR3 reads CSARGGGGNNIQYF. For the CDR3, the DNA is TGCAGTGCTAGAGGGGGAGGGGGTAACAACATTCAGTACTTC.

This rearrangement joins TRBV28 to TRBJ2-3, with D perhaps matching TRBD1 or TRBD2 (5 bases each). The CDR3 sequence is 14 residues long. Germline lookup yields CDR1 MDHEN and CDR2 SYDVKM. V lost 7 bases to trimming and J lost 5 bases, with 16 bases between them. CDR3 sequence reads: CASIPEGRGDTQYF. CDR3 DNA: TGTGCCAGCATTCCCGAGGGGCGCGGAGATACGCAGTATTTT.

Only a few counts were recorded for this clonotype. CDR3 sequence reads: CASSLRGQGVMNTEAFF. Here the CDR3 DNA reads TGTGCCAGCAGTTTAAGAGGACAGGGGGTTATGAACACTGAAGCTTTCTTT. The chain recombines TRBV27 with TRBJ1-1, with 10 bases that match TRBD1. V shed 2 bases, J shed 0 bases, and the junction held 6 bases outside the gene matches. Germline assignment: CDR1 MNHEY and CDR2 SMNVEV (reference sequence). The CDR3 covers 17 residues.

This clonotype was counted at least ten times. CDR3 region: CASSLSRAGAPLHF. CDR3 nucleotide sequence: TGTGCCAGCAGTTTATCGAGGGCCGGTGCACCCCTCCACTTT. V is TRBV28 and J is TRBJ1-6; no definite D call. The CDR3 totals 14 residues. The V and J ends lost 1 base and 11 bases respectively, with 12 bases between them. From germline, CDR1 is MDHEN and CDR2 SYDVKM. The full variable domain, completed using reference TRBV28 and TRBJ1-6, is DVKVTQSSRYLVKRTGEKVFLECVQDMDHENMFWYRQDPGLGLRLIYFSYDVKMKEKGDIPEGYSVSREKKERFSLILESASTNQTSMYLCASSLSRAGAPLHFGNGTRLTVT.

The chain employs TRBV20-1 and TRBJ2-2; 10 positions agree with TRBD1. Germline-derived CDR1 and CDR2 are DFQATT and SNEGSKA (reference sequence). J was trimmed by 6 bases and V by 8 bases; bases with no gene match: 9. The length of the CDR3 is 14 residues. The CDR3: CSTTKTGGPGELFF. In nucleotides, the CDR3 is TGCAGTACTACCAAGACAGGGGGCCCCGGGGAGCTGTTTTTT.

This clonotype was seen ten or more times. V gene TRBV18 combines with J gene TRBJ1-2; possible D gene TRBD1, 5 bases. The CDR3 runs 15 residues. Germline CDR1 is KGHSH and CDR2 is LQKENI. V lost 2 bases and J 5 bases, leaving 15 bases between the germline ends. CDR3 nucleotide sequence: TGTGCCAGCTCACCATCGACCGGGACGGAATATGGCTACACCTTC. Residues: CASSPSTGTEYGYTF.

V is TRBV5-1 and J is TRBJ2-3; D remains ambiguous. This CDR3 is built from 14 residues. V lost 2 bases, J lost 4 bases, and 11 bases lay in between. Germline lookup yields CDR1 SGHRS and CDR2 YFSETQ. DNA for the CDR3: TGCGCCAGCAGCTTCCAGGACCCCGCAGATACGCAGTATTTT. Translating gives CASSFQDPADTQYF.

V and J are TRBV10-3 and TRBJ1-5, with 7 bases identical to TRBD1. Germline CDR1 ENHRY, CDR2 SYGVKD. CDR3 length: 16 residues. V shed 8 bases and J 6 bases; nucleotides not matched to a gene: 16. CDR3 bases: TGTGCCATCTCCAGGGGGGGACGGACTTTGGGTCAGCCCCAGCATTTT. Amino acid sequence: CAISRGGRTLGQPQHF.

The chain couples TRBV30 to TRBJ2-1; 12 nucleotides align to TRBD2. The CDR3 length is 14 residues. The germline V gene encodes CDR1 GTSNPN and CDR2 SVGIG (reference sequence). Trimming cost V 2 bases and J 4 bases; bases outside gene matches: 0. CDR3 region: CAWSLAGGYNEQFF. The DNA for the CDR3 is TGTGCCTGGAGTCTAGCGGGGGGGTACAATGAGCAGTTCTTC.

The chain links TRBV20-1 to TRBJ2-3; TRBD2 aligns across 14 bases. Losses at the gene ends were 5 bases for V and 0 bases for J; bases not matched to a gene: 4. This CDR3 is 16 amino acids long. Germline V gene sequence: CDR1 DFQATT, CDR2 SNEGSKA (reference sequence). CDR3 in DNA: TGCAGTGCTTCGGGACTAGCGGGAGTCAGCACAGATACGCAGTATTTT. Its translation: CSASGLAGVSTDTQYF.

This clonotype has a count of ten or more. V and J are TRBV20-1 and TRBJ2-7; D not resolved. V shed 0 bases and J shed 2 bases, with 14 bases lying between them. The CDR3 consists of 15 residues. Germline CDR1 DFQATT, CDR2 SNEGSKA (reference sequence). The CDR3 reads CSARDRSRSAYEQYF. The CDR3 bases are TGCAGTGCTAGAGATAGGTCGCGCTCAGCCTACGAGCAGTACTTC.

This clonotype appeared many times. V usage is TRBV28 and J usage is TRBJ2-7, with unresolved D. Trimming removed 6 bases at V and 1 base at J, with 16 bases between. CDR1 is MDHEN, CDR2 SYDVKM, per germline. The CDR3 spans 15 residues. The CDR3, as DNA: TGTGCCAGCAGGGCTCGATCAGTCTCATCCTACGAGCAGTACTTC. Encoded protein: CASRARSVSSYEQYF.

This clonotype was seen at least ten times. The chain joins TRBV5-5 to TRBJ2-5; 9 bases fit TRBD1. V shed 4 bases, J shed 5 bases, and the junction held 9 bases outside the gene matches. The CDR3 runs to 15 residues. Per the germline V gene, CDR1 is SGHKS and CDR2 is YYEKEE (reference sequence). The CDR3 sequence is CASSKTGTGHETQYF. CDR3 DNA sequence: TGTGCCAGCAGCAAGACCGGGACAGGGCACGAGACCCAGTACTTC.

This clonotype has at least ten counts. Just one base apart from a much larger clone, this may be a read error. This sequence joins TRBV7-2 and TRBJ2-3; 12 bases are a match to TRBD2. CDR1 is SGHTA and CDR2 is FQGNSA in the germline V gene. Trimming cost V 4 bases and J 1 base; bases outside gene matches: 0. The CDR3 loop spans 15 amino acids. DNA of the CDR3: TGTGCCAGCAGCTGGACTAGCGGGGGCACAGATACGCAGTATTTT. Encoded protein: CASSWTSGGTDTQYF.

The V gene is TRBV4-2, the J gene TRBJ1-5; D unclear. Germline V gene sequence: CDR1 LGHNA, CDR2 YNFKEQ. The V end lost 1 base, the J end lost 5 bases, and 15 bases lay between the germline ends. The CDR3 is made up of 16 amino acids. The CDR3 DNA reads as TGTGCCAGCAGCCAAGGCAGCTCTGTGGGCTATCAGCCCCAGCATTTT. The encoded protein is CASSQGSSVGYQPQHF.

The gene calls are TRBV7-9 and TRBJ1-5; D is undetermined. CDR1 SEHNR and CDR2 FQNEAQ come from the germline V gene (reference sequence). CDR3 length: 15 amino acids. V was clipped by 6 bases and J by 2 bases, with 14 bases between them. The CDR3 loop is CASSDTELGNQPQHF. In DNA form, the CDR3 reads TGTGCCAGCAGTGATACGGAGTTGGGCAATCAGCCCCAGCATTTT.

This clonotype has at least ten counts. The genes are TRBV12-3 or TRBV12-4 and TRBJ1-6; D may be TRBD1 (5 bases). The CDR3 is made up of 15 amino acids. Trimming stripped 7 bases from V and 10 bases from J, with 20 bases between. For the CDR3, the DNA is TGTGCCAGCACCATGGGGCAGGGAGGTGGCTCACCCCTCCACTTT. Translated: CASTMGQGGGSPLHF.

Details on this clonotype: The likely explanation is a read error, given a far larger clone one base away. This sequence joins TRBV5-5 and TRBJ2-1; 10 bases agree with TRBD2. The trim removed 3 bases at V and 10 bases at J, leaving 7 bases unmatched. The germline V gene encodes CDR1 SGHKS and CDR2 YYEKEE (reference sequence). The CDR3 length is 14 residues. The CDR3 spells CASSSSGGAAEQFF. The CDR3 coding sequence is TGTGCCAGCAGCTCGAGCGGGGGGGCGGCCGAGCAGTTCTTC.

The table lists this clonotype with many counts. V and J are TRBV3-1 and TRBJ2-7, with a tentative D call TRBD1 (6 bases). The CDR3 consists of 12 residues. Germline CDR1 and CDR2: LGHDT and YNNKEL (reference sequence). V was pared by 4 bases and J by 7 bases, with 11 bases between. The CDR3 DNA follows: TGTGCCAGCAGCCTTAGGGGGTTGGAGCAGTACTTC. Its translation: CASSLRGLEQYF.

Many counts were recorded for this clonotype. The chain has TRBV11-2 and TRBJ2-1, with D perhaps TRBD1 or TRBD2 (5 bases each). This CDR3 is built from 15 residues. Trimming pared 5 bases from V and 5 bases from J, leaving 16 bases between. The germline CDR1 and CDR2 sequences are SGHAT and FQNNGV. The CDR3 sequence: CASSPVGPRDNEQFF. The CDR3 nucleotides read TGTGCCAGCAGCCCCGTGGGACCTAGGGACAATGAGCAGTTCTTC.

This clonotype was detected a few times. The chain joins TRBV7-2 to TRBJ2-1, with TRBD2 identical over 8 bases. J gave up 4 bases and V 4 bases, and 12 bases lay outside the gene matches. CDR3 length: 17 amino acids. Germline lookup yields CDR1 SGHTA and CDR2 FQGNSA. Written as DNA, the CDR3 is TGTGCCAGCAGCTATCTCGGGGGGGGGGGTAGTTACAATGAGCAGTTCTTC. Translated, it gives CASSYLGGGGSYNEQFF.

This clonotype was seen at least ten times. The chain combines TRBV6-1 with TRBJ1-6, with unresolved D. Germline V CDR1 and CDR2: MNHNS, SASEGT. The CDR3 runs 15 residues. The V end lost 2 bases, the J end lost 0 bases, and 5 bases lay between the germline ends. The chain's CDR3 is CASSEQSSYNSPLHF. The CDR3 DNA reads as TGTGCCAGCAGTGAACAGAGCTCCTATAATTCACCCCTCCACTTT.